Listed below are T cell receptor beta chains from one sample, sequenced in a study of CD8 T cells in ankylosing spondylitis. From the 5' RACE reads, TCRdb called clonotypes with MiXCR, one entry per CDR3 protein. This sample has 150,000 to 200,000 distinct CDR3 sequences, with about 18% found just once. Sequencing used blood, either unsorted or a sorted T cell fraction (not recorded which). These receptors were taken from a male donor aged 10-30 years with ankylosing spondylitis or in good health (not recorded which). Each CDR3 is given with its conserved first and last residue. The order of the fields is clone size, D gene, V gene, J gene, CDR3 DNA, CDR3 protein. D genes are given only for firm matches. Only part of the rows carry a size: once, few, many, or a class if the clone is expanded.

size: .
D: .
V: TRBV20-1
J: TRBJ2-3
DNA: TGCAGTGCTAGAGACAGCGGTTTAACAGATACGCAGTATTTT
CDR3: CSARDSGLTDTQYF

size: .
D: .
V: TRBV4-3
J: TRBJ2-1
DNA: TGCGCCAGCAGCCAAGGGGCCAGCGGAGTTTACAATGAGCAGTTCTTC
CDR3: CASSQGASGVYNEQFF

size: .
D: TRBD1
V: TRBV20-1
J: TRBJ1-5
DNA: TGCAGTGCTAGAGATCCGTCGGACAGGAGTCAGCCCCAGCATTTT
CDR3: CSARDPSDRSQPQHF

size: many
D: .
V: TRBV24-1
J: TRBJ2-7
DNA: TGTGCCACCAGTGATTCAGGACTCTACGAGCAGTACTTC
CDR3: CATSDSGLYEQYF

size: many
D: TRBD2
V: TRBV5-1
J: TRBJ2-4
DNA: TGCGCCAGCAGCTCACTACAACTAGCGGGAGATTTCGGAAACATTCAGTACTTC
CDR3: CASSSLQLAGDFGNIQYF

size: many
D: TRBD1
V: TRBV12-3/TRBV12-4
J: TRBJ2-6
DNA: TGTGCCAGCAGTTTGGGGTCGGGACAGTCTGGGGCCAACGTCCTGACTTTC
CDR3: CASSLGSGQSGANVLTF

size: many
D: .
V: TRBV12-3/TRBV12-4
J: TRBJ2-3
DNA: TGTGCCAGCAGTGAAGGAGGCGGCACAGATACGCAGTATTTT
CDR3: CASSEGGGTDTQYF

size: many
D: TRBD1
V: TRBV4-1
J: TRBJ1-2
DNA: TGCGCCAGCAGCCAACCGGGACAGGGGAACTATGGCTACACCTTC
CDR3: CASSQPGQGNYGYTF

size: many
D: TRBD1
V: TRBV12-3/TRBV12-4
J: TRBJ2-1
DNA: TGTGCCAGCAGTCAAGCAGGGGGCTACTACAATGAGCAGTTCTTC
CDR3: CASSQAGGYYNEQFF

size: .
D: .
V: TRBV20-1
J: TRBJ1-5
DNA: TGCAGTGCTAGAGGGGGAGGAGGCAATCAGCCCCAGCATTTT
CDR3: CSARGGGGNQPQHF

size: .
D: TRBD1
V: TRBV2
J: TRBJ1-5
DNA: TGTGCCAGCAGGCGGACAGGGAGAGATCAGCCCCAGCATTTT
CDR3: CASRRTGRDQPQHF

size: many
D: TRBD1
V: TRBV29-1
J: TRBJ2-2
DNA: TGCAGCGCGGACAGGGGGCTCCACGGGGAGCTGTTTTTT
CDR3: CSADRGLHGELFF

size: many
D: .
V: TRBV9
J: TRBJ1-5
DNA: TGTGCCAGCAGCCCGGAGTTGGGCCAGCCCCAGCATTTT
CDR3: CASSPELGQPQHF

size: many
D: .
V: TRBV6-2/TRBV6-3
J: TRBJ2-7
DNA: TGTGCCAGCAGATCGACAGCAGCCTACGAGCAGTACTTC
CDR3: CASRSTAAYEQYF

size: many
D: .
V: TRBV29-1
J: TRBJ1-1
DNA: TGCAGCGTTGTTGGAAGACATTCGAACACTGAAGCTTTCTTT
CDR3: CSVVGRHSNTEAFF

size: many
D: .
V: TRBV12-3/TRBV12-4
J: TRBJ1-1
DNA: TGTGCCAGCAGTGGAGGGACTCCGTGGACTGAAGCTTTCTTT
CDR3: CASSGGTPWTEAFF

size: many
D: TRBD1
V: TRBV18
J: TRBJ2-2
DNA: TGTGCCAGCTCACCACAGACAGGGCCCACCGGGGAGCTGTTTTTT
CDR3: CASSPQTGPTGELFF

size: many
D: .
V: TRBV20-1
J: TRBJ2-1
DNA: TGCAGTGCTAGAGATCGAGAAGGGTACAATGAGCAGTTCTTC
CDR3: CSARDREGYNEQFF

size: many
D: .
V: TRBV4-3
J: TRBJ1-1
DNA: TGCGCCAGCAGCCAAGATCAGGGACTTGGTGAAGCTTTCTTT
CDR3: CASSQDQGLGEAFF

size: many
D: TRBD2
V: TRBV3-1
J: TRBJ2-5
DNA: TGTGCCAGCAGCTTAGCGGGGCAAGAGATCCAGTACTTC
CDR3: CASSLAGQEIQYF

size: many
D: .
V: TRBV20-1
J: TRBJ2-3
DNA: TGCAGTGCTAGTCCATCGGGGCAGCGGGTGGGGCCTAGCACAGATACGCAGTATTTT
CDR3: CSASPSGQRVGPSTDTQYF

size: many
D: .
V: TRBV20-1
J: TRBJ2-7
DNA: TGCAGTGCTGGATTGACAGCTAGCTCCGAGCAGTACTTC
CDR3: CSAGLTASSEQYF

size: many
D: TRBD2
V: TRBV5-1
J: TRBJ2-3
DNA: TGCGCCAGCAGCCCGGTCTTAGCGGGAGTCAAAGATACGCAGTATTTT
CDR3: CASSPVLAGVKDTQYF

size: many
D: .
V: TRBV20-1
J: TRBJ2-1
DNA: TGCAGTGCCGATGCCCGGGGGGCTCGATTGAATGAGCAGTTCTTC
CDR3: CSADARGARLNEQFF

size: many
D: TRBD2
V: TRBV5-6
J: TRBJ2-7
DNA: TGTGCCAGCACCCACTCTAGCGGGAGGCTCGGGAACGAGCAGTACTTC
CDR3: CASTHSSGRLGNEQYF

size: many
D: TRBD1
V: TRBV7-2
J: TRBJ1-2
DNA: TGTGCCAGCAGCTCGGGACAGACCTATGGCTACACCTTC
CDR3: CASSSGQTYGYTF

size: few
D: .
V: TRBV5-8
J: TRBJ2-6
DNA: TGTGCCAGCAGCTTGATAAGCGGCAGGGCCACCTCTGGGGCCAACGTCCTGACTTTC
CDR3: CASSLISGRATSGANVLTF

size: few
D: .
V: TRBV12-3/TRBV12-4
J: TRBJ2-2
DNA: TGTGCCAGCAACCCCTGGGGGACCGGGGAGCTGTTTTTT
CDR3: CASNPWGTGELFF

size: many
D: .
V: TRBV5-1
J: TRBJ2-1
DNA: TGCGCCAGCAGCTTGGACCAGGGGACCTACAATGAGCAGTTCTTC
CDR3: CASSLDQGTYNEQFF

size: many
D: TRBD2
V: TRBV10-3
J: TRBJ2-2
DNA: TGTGCCATCAAACTAGCGGGAGACACCGGGGAGCTGTTTTTT
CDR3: CAIKLAGDTGELFF

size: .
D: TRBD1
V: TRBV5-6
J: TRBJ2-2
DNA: TGTGCCAGCAGCTTGCCCAGGGGGACGAACACCGGGGAGCTGTTTTTT
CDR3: CASSLPRGTNTGELFF

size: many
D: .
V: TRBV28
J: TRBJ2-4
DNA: TGTGCCAGCGGTTGGACCAAAAACATTCAGTACTTC
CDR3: CASGWTKNIQYF

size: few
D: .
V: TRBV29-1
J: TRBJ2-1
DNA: TGCAGCGTTGAAGAATCCGTGAATGAGCAGTTCTTC
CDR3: CSVEESVNEQFF

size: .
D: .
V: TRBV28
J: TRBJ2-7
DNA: TGTGCCAGCAGACCGCAGGGGTTCTACGAGCAGTACTTC
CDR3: CASRPQGFYEQYF

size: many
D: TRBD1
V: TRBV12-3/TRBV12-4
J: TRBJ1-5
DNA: TGTGCCAGCAGCCGCGGACAGGGGCATCAGCCCCAGCATTTT
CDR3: CASSRGQGHQPQHF

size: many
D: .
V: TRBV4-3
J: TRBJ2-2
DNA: TGCGCCAGCAGCCCCCGGACTGCTTGGACCGGGGAGCTGTTTTTT
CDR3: CASSPRTAWTGELFF

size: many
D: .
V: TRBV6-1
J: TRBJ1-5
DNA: TGTGCCAGCAGGACAGATAGCAATCAGCCCCAGCATTTT
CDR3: CASRTDSNQPQHF

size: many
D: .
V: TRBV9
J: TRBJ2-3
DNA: TGTGCCAGCAGCCTCCGTGAAGGGGCGTCGGAAGATACGCAGTATTTT
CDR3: CASSLREGASEDTQYF

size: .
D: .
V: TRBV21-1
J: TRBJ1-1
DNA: TGTGCCAGCAACATAAAGGGAGTGGGAGGGTCGACCAAAGCTTTCTTT
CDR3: CASNIKGVGGSTKAFF

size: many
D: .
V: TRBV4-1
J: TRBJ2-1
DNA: TGCGCCAGCAGCCAGGGTGACGGGCGCGCCTCCTCCTACAATGAGCAGTTCTTC
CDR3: CASSQGDGRASSYNEQFF

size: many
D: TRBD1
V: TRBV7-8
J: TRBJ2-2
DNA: TGTGCCAGCAGGACACAGGGGGCTAACGGGGAGCTGTTTTTT
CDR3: CASRTQGANGELFF

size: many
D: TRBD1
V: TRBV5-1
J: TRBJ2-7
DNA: TGCGCCAGCAGCTTCGGACAGGGGAACCACGAGCAGTACTTC
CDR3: CASSFGQGNHEQYF

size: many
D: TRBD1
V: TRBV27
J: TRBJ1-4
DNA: TGTGCCAGCAGTATTAACAGGGGCGGGGAAAAACTGTTTTTT
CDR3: CASSINRGGEKLFF

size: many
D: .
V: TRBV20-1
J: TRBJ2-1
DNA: TGCAGTGCTAGTGGCGGGTCATCCTACAATGAGCAGTTCTTC
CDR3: CSASGGSSYNEQFF

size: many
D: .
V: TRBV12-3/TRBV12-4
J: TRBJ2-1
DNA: TGTGCCAGCAGTTTAGCAGGGATCCGGAACAATGAGCAGTTCTTC
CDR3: CASSLAGIRNNEQFF

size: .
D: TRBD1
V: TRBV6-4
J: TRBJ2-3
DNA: TGTGCCAGCAGTGACTCGGGACAGGTCGCAGATACGCAGTATTTT
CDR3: CASSDSGQVADTQYF

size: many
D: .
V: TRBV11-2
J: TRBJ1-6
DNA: TGTGCCAGCGGGGGTTACTTTAATTCACCCCTCCACTTT
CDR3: CASGGYFNSPLHF

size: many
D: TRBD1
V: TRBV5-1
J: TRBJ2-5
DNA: TGCGCCAGCAAACCCCCACAGGGGGCAACGGAGACCCAGTACTTC
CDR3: CASKPPQGATETQYF

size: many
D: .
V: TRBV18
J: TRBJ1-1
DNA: TGTGCCAGCTCACCTAGTGCAGGGAACACTGAAGCTTTCTTT
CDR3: CASSPSAGNTEAFF

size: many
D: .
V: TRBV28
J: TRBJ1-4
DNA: TGTGCCAGCAGTTTGACAGGAACTAATGAAAAACTGTTTTTT
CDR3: CASSLTGTNEKLFF

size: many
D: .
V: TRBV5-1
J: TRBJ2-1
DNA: TGCGCCAGCAGCTTGGTTGGGACGTCCAACAATGAGCAGTTCTTC
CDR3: CASSLVGTSNNEQFF

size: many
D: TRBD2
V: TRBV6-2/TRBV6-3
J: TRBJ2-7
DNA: TGTGCCAGCAGTTACACTAGCGGATACTACGAGCAGTACTTC
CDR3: CASSYTSGYYEQYF

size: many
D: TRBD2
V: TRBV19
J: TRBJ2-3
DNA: TGTGCCAGTAGTACTTCCGGGACTAGCGGAAACACAGATACGCAGTATTTT
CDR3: CASSTSGTSGNTDTQYF

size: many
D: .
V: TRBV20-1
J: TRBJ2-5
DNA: TGCAGTGCTAGAGATCTGAGGGGCCAAGAGACCCAGTACTTC
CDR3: CSARDLRGQETQYF

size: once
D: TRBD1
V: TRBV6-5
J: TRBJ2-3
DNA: TGTGCCAGCAGAATGGGACAGGGCGCAGATACGCAGTATTTT
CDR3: CASRMGQGADTQYF

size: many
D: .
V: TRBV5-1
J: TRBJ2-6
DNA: TGCGCCAGCAGCTTGGTACAGGCCTTCTCTGGGGCCAACGTCCTGACTTTC
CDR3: CASSLVQAFSGANVLTF

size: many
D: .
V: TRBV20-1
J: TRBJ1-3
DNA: TGCAGTGCTAGAGTTCCTTTCCGAGGAAACACCATATATTTT
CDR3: CSARVPFRGNTIYF

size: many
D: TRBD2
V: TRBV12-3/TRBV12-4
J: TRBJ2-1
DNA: TGTGCCAGCAGGACCTACACTAGCGGGAGGGCCAATGAGCAGTTCTTC
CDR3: CASRTYTSGRANEQFF

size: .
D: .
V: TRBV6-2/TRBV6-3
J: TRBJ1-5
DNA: TGTGCCAGCACCAAGTTCGGGAATCAGCCCCAGCATTTT
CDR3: CASTKFGNQPQHF

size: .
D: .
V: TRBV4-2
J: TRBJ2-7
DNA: TGTGCCAGCAGCCAAGAGACCTACGAGCAGTACTTC
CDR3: CASSQETYEQYF